This T cell receptor (beta chain) was obtained from a study of vaccination and CD4 T cells after COVID-19. In the study overall: Convalescents were six males and four females, two of them Hispanic. Cells were stimulated with overlapping spike peptides from SARS-CoV-2, HCoV-NL63, HCoV-OC43 and HCoV-229E. Study-level findings and limits: A relatively small number of convalescent patients were studied, and no early post-infection timepoints were included.

The V segment lost 8 bases and the J segment 8 bases; nucleotides outside the gene matches: 15. CDR3 length equals 16 residues. CDR1 and CDR2 (germline): SNHLY, FYNNEI. An Oncomine TCR Beta short-read assay was used to sequence the DNA from cultured CD4+ T cells. TCRdb called the PCR reads again in MiXCR, with one record for every CDR3 protein. The sample has around 9,000 distinct CDR3 sequences, about a third seen once. As concerns this clonotype: Antigen unknown.

The treatment: approximately 10-day PBMC culture with coronavirus spike peptide pools or control peptides (ViraFEST assay). One should note that the unexposed donor's CD4+ T cells were collected before the COVID-19 pandemic (2011-2018). ViraFEST used peptide pools to expand antigen-specific T cells and subsequently sequenced their TCRs. The chain joins TRBV2 to TRBJ2-1, with TRBD1 identical over 10 bases. Sequencing input: CD4+ T cells from blood, cultured in vitro. The receptor was isolated from a human donor in good health. CDR3 loop: CASPIAGTGVLDEQFF. The CDR3 DNA follows: TGTGCCAGCCCGATTGCCGGGACAGGGGTTTTGGATGAGCAGTTCTTC.